These T cell receptor beta chains were read from a single sample in a study of response to subunit inactivated influenza vaccine. TCRdb re-derived calls from the RT-PCR reads in MiXCR, one entry per CDR3 protein. The data show roughly 780,000 distinct CDR3 sequences, 18% seen once. The specimen comprised PBMCs from blood, sampled 5 days after vaccination. The receptors here all came from a man between 50 and 59 years old who received an inactivated influenza vaccine. Both conserved end residues are part of each CDR3. Fields, in order: D gene, J gene, V gene, clone size, CDR3 protein, CDR3 DNA. The D gene is left open where the match is weak. Clone size is not always given. Where it is, it says once, few, many or a class for expanded clones.

TRBD1,TRBJ2-7,TRBV7-2,few,CASSLGVGQGVYEQYF,TGTGCCAGCAGCTTAGGAGTAGGACAGGGGGTCTACGAGCAGTACTTC
TRBD2,TRBJ2-1,TRBV6-2/TRBV6-3,-,CASSWSGNGEQFF,TGTGCCAGCAGTTGGAGCGGGAATGGTGAGCAGTTCTTC
TRBD1,TRBJ2-1,TRBV5-1,-,CASSLRTGGAYNEQFF,TGCGCCAGCAGCTTGAGGACAGGGGGCGCCTACAATGAGCAGTTCTTC
-,TRBJ1-6,TRBV5-1,few,CASSQGSRETSSYNSPLHF,TGCGCCAGCAGCCAGGGGAGCCGGGAAACAAGCTCCTATAATTCACCCCTCCACTTT
-,TRBJ2-3,TRBV7-9,few,CASSITGTSTDTQYF,TGTGCCAGCAGCATCACCGGGACATCTACAGATACGCAGTATTTT
TRBD1,TRBJ2-7,TRBV19,-,CASSTPTGGSTYEQYF,TGTGCCAGTAGTACCCCCACAGGGGGTTCCACCTACGAGCAGTACTTC
-,TRBJ2-1,TRBV2,-,CASSPGPPQEQFF,TGTGCCAGCAGCCCGGGACCACCACAGGAGCAGTTCTTC
TRBD1,TRBJ2-5,TRBV5-1,-,CASSEGQGETQYF,TGCGCCAGCAGCGAGGGACAGGGGGAGACCCAGTACTTC
-,TRBJ1-2,TRBV7-2,few,CASSPEIYGYTF,TGTGCCAGCAGCCCAGAGATCTATGGCTACACCTTC
TRBD1,TRBJ2-7,TRBV29-1,few,CSVNLQGSYEQYF,TGCAGCGTTAATCTACAGGGGTCCTACGAGCAGTACTTC
-,TRBJ2-7,TRBV29-1,few,CSVYHSDYEQYF,TGCAGCGTCTACCACTCGGACTACGAGCAGTACTTC
-,TRBJ2-3,TRBV13,-,CASSLNAVDTQYF,TGTGCCAGCAGCTTAAACGCTGTGGATACGCAGTATTTT
-,TRBJ2-5,TRBV28,few,CASSSGVVETQYF,TGTGCCAGCAGTTCTGGGGTTGTGGAGACCCAGTACTTC
TRBD1,TRBJ2-1,TRBV15,-,CATSRDIGTGTYNEQFF,TGTGCCACCAGCAGAGATATAGGGACAGGGACCTACAATGAGCAGTTCTTC
TRBD2,TRBJ2-2,TRBV7-3,-,CASSGGLATGELFF,TGTGCCAGCAGCGGGGGACTAGCTACCGGGGAGCTGTTTTTT
TRBD1,TRBJ2-2,TRBV27,-,CASSPFPGQIHTGELFF,TGTGCCAGCAGCCCCTTCCCGGGACAGATTCACACCGGGGAGCTGTTTTTT
-,TRBJ1-2,TRBV20-1,-,CSARDSAGTDNYGYTF,TGCAGTGCTAGAGACAGCGCAGGGACGGATAACTATGGCTACACCTTC
-,TRBJ2-5,TRBV29-1,many,CSAGGRFQETQYF,TGCAGCGCCGGGGGGCGGTTTCAAGAGACCCAGTACTTC
TRBD1,TRBJ2-5,TRBV6-2/TRBV6-3,few,CASSSNRGRAQYF,TGTGCCAGCAGTTCGAACAGGGGGCGAGCCCAGTACTTC
TRBD1,TRBJ1-1,TRBV6-5,-,CASSYRQGRMNTEAFF,TGTGCCAGCAGTTACCGACAGGGGAGGATGAACACTGAAGCTTTCTTT
TRBD2,TRBJ2-7,TRBV20-1,-,CSARDYLAGPENYEQYF,TGCAGTGCTAGAGATTACCTAGCGGGGCCCGAAAACTACGAGCAGTACTTC
-,TRBJ1-2,TRBV2,many,CASSEQGRNYGYTF,TGTGCCAGCAGTGAACAGGGTCGGAACTATGGCTACACCTTC
-,TRBJ2-6,TRBV6-2/TRBV6-3,few,CASSYSIRDAASGANVLTF,TGTGCCAGCAGTTACTCGATTCGTGACGCAGCTTCTGGGGCCAACGTCCTGACTTTC
-,TRBJ1-1,TRBV12-3/TRBV12-4,-,CASSFTVRTAEAFF,TGTGCCAGCAGTTTTACAGTTCGGACAGCTGAAGCTTTCTTT
-,TRBJ2-7,TRBV5-5,many,CASSLAGSNTYEQYF,TGTGCCAGCAGCTTGGCGGGCAGCAATACCTACGAGCAGTACTTC
-,TRBJ2-6,TRBV2,-,CASSRRTLRANVLTF,TGTGCCAGCAGCCGCCGGACTCTAAGGGCCAACGTCCTGACTTTC
TRBD1,TRBJ1-1,TRBV7-2,-,CASSHATGGEAFF,TGTGCCAGCAGCCATGCAACAGGGGGCGAAGCTTTCTTT
TRBD2,TRBJ2-1,TRBV7-6,many,CASSLGLASRGNEQFF,TGTGCCAGCAGCTTAGGACTAGCGTCGAGGGGCAATGAGCAGTTCTTC
TRBD2,TRBJ2-1,TRBV12-3/TRBV12-4,many,CASSRGTIYNEQFF,TGTGCCAGCAGTCGAGGGACTATCTACAATGAGCAGTTCTTC